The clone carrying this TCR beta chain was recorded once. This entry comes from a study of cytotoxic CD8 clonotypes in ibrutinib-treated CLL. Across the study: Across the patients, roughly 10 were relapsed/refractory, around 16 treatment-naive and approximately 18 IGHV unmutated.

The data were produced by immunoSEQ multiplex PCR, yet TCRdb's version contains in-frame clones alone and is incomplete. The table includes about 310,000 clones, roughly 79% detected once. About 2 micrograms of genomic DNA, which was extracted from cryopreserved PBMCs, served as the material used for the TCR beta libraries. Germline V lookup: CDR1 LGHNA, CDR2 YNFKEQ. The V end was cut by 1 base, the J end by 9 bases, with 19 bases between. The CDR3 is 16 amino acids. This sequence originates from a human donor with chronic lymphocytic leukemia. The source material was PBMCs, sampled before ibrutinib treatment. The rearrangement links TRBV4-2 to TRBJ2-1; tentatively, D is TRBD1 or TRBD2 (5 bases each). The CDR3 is CASSQGAGRGAVEQFF. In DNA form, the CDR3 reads TGTGCCAGCAGCCAAGGAGCAGGACGAGGGGCGGTTGAGCAGTTCTTC.